A selection of T cell receptor beta chains follows, all from one sample in a study of immune cell composition in non-small cell lung cancer. Produced via immunoSEQ multiplex PCR; TCRdb's table is partial and in-frame only. The sample carries over 6,500 clones, roughly two thirds recorded once. The sample consisted of non-adjacent lung tissue. The receptor source for this set is a human donor with non-small cell lung cancer. CDR3s include the opening cysteine and the closing phenylalanine or tryptophan. Each record gives: D gene, J gene, V gene, clone size, CDR3 DNA, CDR3 protein. A D gene is named only where the DNA matches it firmly. Clone size is not always given. Where it is, it says once, few, many or a class for expanded clones.

NA,TRBJ1-2,TRBV6-4,few,TGTGCCAGCAGTGAAGGGGATAACTATGGCTACACCTTC,CASSEGDNYGYTF
NA,TRBJ2-6,TRBV6-5,NA,TGTGCCAGCCGGAGAGAGGGGGCCAACGTCCTGACTTTC,CASRREGANVLTF
NA,TRBJ1-4,TRBV2,NA,TGTGCCAGCAGTGAACTCGGGGAAAAACTGTTTTTT,CASSELGEKLFF
NA,TRBJ2-7,TRBV2,NA,TGTGCCAGCAAGATGGTTAGCGAGCAGTACTTC,CASKMVSEQYF
TRBD1,TRBJ1-2,TRBV5-1,NA,TGCGCCAGCAGCTTGGCGGACAGGGGGCTCGGCTACACCTTC,CASSLADRGLGYTF
TRBD1,TRBJ1-2,TRBV5-5,few,TGTGCCAGCAGCGGGAGCCGACAGGGATCCTATGGCTACACCTTC,CASSGSRQGSYGYTF
TRBD2,TRBJ2-5,TRBV28,NA,TGTGCCAGCAGTTCCCTCCAGCGGGAGGGAGAGACCCAGTACTTC,CASSSLQREGETQYF
TRBD1,TRBJ1-5,TRBV7-2,NA,TGTGCCAGCAGCTTAGTGACAGGGAGCAATCAGCCCCAGCATTTT,CASSLVTGSNQPQHF
TRBD2,TRBJ2-1,TRBV5-1,NA,TGCGCCAGCAGCCCCGGACTAGCGGGGGGATATGAGCAGTTCTTC,CASSPGLAGGYEQFF
TRBD2,TRBJ2-3,TRBV9,NA,TGTGCCAGCAGCCCGACCCTGACTAGCGGGGGCACAGATACGCAGTATTTT,CASSPTLTSGGTDTQYF
TRBD2,TRBJ2-5,TRBV7-6,NA,TGTGCCAGCAGCTTAGGGAGGGACTACGTAGAGACCCAGTACTTC,CASSLGRDYVETQYF
TRBD1,TRBJ2-3,TRBV5-1,NA,TGCGCCAGCAGCGCGAACAGGGGGCTCACGGCGCAGTATTTT,CASSANRGLTAQYF
NA,TRBJ2-6,TRBV30,few,TGTGCCCGATCGGACTTTTCTGGGGCCAACGTCCTGACTTTC,CARSDFSGANVLTF
NA,TRBJ2-5,TRBV5-1,NA,TGCGCCAGCAGCTTGGGGCCTCTAGAGGGCCTCCAAGAGACCCAGTACTTC,CASSLGPLEGLQETQYF
NA,TRBJ2-1,TRBV7-2,NA,TGTGCCAGCAGCTTAGCCCGAGGGTTGGTCTACAATGAGCAGTTCTTC,CASSLARGLVYNEQFF
TRBD1,TRBJ2-7,TRBV28,few,TGTGCCAGCACCCTGACAGGGCTTCCCTACGAGCAGTACTTC,CASTLTGLPYEQYF
NA,TRBJ2-5,TRBV28,NA,TGTGCCAGCAGTATTATGAGGGAGACCCAGTACTTC,CASSIMRETQYF
TRBD1,TRBJ2-1,TRBV5-6,NA,TGTGCCAGCAGCGCGACAGGGGGGAATGAGCAGTTCTTC,CASSATGGNEQFF
TRBD1,TRBJ2-5,TRBV5-5,NA,TGTGCCAGCAGCTTGGAAGGGACAGGGGGAGAGACCCAGTACTTC,CASSLEGTGGETQYF